This T cell receptor (beta chain) was profiled in a study of control samples from healthy donors and cancer patients (dated by TCRdb to 2018 to 2020). Library prep was done by the immunoSEQ multiplex PCR assay. TCRdb stores this immuneACCESS table with in-frame sequences only. Part of the clones is absent; in the studies checked, under half of the shortfall reflects unresolved V genes, and no reason is known for the rest. The sample contains about 160,000 clones, 93% of them found a single time. The ten largest account for 5.8% of the sample. With respect to this clone: Its antigen has not been determined. It has no much larger one-base neighbor in the sample; base qualities were not kept.

Trimming removed 2 bases from V and 1 base from J, leaving 8 bases between the germline ends. From its cysteine to its phenylalanine, the CDR3 spans 14 amino acids. The CDR3 DNA has 42 bases and is translated from base 1. CDR1 and CDR2 were assigned from the germline V gene as KGHSH and LQKENI. The chain was built from TRBV18 and TRBJ2-5, with no confident D gene call. The TCR sequence derives from a man aged 18 to 30 in good health. Sequencing used blood. DNA sequence: TGTGCCAGCTCACCAAAAACGAGCCAAGAGACCCAGTACTTC. It translates as CASSPKTSQETQYF.